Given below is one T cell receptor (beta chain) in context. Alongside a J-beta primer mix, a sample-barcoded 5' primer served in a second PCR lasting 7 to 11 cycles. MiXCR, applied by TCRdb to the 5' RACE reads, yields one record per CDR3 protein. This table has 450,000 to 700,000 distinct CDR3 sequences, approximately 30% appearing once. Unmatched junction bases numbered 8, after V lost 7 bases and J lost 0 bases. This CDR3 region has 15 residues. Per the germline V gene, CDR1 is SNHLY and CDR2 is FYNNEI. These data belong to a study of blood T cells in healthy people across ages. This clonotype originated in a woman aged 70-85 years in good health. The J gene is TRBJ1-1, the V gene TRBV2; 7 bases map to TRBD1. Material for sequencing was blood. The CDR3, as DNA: TGTGCCAGCAATTTCGGGGGACAGCTGAACACTGAAGCTTTCTTT. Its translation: CASNFGGQLNTEAFF.